These 19 T cell receptor beta chains came from one sample sequenced in a study of PD-L1 blockade in urothelial cancer. The repertoire was sequenced with immunoSEQ multiplex PCR; TCRdb's copy has only in-frame clones and lacks some. The repertoire consists of 75,000 to 95,000 clones, with around nine tenths occurring once and the leading ten covering 8.5% to 9.5%. Here the sequenced sample was PBMCs, taken around atezolizumab (anti-PD-L1) treatment. These receptors came from a man in his 60s with urothelial cancer.

The V call is TRBV5-4, the J call TRBJ2-7; TRBD2 is a possible D gene (5 bases). This CDR3 contains 14 residues. Germline CDR1 reads SGHNT; CDR2 reads YYREEE (reference sequence). Trimming took 4 bases from V and 7 from J, leaving 18 bases between them. CDR3: CASSGRDSSGEQYF. The CDR3 coding sequence is TGTGCCAGCAGCGGCCGGGATAGTTCCGGGGAGCAGTACTTC.

The V gene is TRBV28, the J gene TRBJ2-1; 8 nucleotides match TRBD2. The CDR3 spans 16 residues. Trimming at V came to 7 bases and at J to 0 bases, leaving 8 bases not matched to a gene. CDR1 is MDHEN and CDR2 is SYDVKM in the germline V gene. The CDR3 bases are TGTGCCAGCAACCCTAGCGGGTTGAGCTCCTACAATGAGCAGTTCTTC. It translates to CASNPSGLSSYNEQFF. The whole variable domain, remainder taken from reference TRBV28 and TRBJ2-1, is DVKVTQSSRYLVKRTGEKVFLECVQDMDHENMFWYRQDPGLGLRLIYFSYDVKMKEKGDIPEGYSVSREKKERFSLILESASTNQTSMYLCASNPSGLSSYNEQFFGPGTRLTVL.

CDR3 DNA sequence: TGCGCCAGCAGCCAAGAGAGCGGGGGGATTACCGGGGAGCTGTTTTTT. It specifies CASSQESGGITGELFF. This sequence joins TRBV4-3 and TRBJ2-2; 9 bases are a match to TRBD2. Germline V CDR1 and CDR2: LGHNA, YSLEER. The CDR3 covers 16 residues. The trim removed 0 bases at V and 5 bases at J, leaving 4 bases unmatched.

The V call is TRBV5-1, the J call TRBJ1-2; 9 bases fit TRBD1. This CDR3 contains 16 residues. V lost 0 bases, J lost 2 bases, and 5 bases stayed unmatched. The germline CDR1 and CDR2 sequences are SGHRS and YFSETQ. CDR3 region: CASSLAWDRVNYGYTF. The CDR3 DNA is TGCGCCAGCAGCTTGGCTTGGGACAGGGTAAACTATGGCTACACCTTC.

The chain uses TRBV2 and TRBJ1-2; D is perhaps TRBD1 (6 bases). Trimming stripped 6 bases from V and 3 bases from J, with 17 bases between. The CDR3 has 15 residues. Germline-derived CDR1 and CDR2 are SNHLY and FYNNEI. The CDR3 spells CASSDQGTRYYGYTF. The DNA for the CDR3 is TGTGCCAGCAGCGACCAGGGGACCCGGTACTATGGCTACACCTTC. The whole variable domain, filled in from reference TRBV2 and TRBJ1-2, reads EPEVTQTPSHQVTQMGQEVILRCVPISNHLYFYWYRQILGQKVEFLVSFYNNEISEKSEIFDDQFSVERPDGSNFTLKIRSTKLEDSAMYFCASSDQGTRYYGYTFGSGTRLTVV.

The J gene is TRBJ1-1, the V gene TRBV20-1, with D possibly TRBD1 on 5 matching bases. The CDR3 extends over 11 amino acids. In germline, CDR1 is DFQATT, CDR2 SNEGSKA (reference sequence). The V and J ends lost 0 bases and 11 bases respectively, with 10 bases between them. This CDR3 reads CSARDQGWAFF. The CDR3 DNA follows: TGCAGTGCTAGAGATCAGGGATGGGCTTTCTTT.

The chain uses TRBV25-1 and TRBJ1-5, with D possibly TRBD1 on 6 matching bases. The germline V gene encodes CDR1 MGHDK and CDR2 SYGVNS. Trimming cost V 5 bases and J 1 base, with 21 bases left between them. The CDR3 contains 18 residues. The CDR3: CASSPTGAGALSNQPQHF. CDR3 nucleotide sequence: TGTGCCAGCAGTCCAACTGGGGCAGGGGCTCTAAGCAATCAGCCCCAGCATTTT.

The chain carries TRBV27 and TRBJ1-5; no clear D. Germline lookup yields CDR1 MNHEY and CDR2 SMNVEV (reference sequence). This CDR3 has 12 amino acids. Trimming took 10 bases from V and 0 from J, leaving 7 bases between them. The CDR3: CATGISNQPQHF. DNA for the CDR3: TGTGCCACGGGGATTAGCAATCAGCCCCAGCATTTT.

Concerning this clone itself: The sample has other DNA sequences that encode this CDR3 too. The chain uses TRBV5-1 and TRBJ2-7; 7 bases are shared with TRBD2. The trim removed 0 bases at V and 6 bases at J, leaving 9 bases unmatched. The germline gives CDR1 SGHRS, CDR2 YFSETQ. The CDR3 extends over 15 amino acids. The CDR3 protein is CASSLGGGTVGEQYF. CDR3 DNA sequence: TGCGCCAGCAGCTTGGGGGGAGGGACCGTTGGCGAGCAGTACTTC.

This rearrangement joins TRBV28 to TRBJ1-5; the match to TRBD1 covers 8 bases. Germline values: CDR1 MDHEN, CDR2 SYDVKM. Losses at the gene ends were 10 bases for V and 0 bases for J; bases not matched to a gene: 5. CDR3 size: 14 residues. The CDR3 spells CATQGAYSNQPQHF. For the CDR3, the DNA is TGTGCCACTCAGGGGGCGTATAGCAATCAGCCCCAGCATTTT.

The chain has TRBV6-5 and TRBJ2-7, with D possibly matching TRBD1 (5 bases). The CDR3 runs to 14 residues. Germline assignment: CDR1 MNHEY and CDR2 SVGAGI. V gave up 6 bases and J gave up 3 bases, with 15 bases separating them. CDR3 protein: CASSRQNTRYEQYF. The CDR3 DNA sequence: TGTGCCAGCAGCCGACAGAATACTCGCTACGAGCAGTACTTC.

This rearrangement joins TRBV15 to TRBJ2-2; 12 bases map to TRBD2. The CDR3 sequence is 17 residues long. CDR1 is LNHNV and CDR2 is YYDKDF in the germline V gene (reference sequence). The ends lost 1 base at V and 5 bases at J; junction bases unmatched: 5. The CDR3 sequence is CATSRASLAGGTGELFF. The CDR3 DNA follows: TGTGCCACCAGCAGAGCGTCACTAGCGGGAGGTACCGGGGAGCTGTTTTTT.

This clone occurred once. This rearrangement joins TRBV7-9 to TRBJ2-1; 10 bases line up with TRBD1. J was trimmed by 9 bases and V by 2 bases; bases with no gene match: 7. Per the germline V gene, CDR1 is SEHNR and CDR2 is FQNEAQ (reference sequence). The CDR3 consists of 15 residues. Here the CDR3 reads CASSLLGQGSSEQFF. The CDR3, as DNA: TGTGCCAGCAGCTTATTGGGACAGGGGTCAAGTGAGCAGTTCTTC.

V gene TRBV18 combines with J gene TRBJ1-4; 12 bases align to TRBD1. Germline V gives CDR1 KGHSH, CDR2 LQKENI. Unmatched junction bases numbered 3, after V lost 3 bases and J lost 7 bases. The CDR3 consists of 15 residues. The DNA of the CDR3 is TGTGCCAGCTCACCCCCGGGACAGGGGGCTGAAAAACTGTTTTTT. Residues: CASSPPGQGAEKLFF.

This chain links TRBV29-1 with TRBJ2-7; tentatively, D is TRBD1 (5 bases). CDR1 and CDR2 from the germline V gene are SQVTM and ANQGSEA. The CDR3 covers 12 residues. V lost 2 bases to trimming and J lost 7 bases, with 12 bases between them. The CDR3 DNA reads as TGCAGCGTTGAACGACCCTCAGGGGAGCAGTACTTC. It yields the protein CSVERPSGEQYF.

The V and J genes are TRBV2 and TRBJ1-4; a weak D match, TRBD1 (5 bases). The V and J ends lost 7 bases and 1 base respectively, with 13 bases between them. Per the germline V gene, CDR1 is SNHLY and CDR2 is FYNNEI. The CDR3 is made up of 15 amino acids. The CDR3 loop reads CASTRVGQTNEKLFF. The CDR3 DNA reads TGTGCCAGCACCAGGGTAGGACAAACTAATGAAAAACTGTTTTTT.

V gene TRBV2 combines with J gene TRBJ2-5; TRBD1 agrees at 7 bases. The V gene's germline CDR1 is SNHLY and CDR2 FYNNEI. The V segment lost 6 bases and the J segment 5 bases; nucleotides outside the gene matches: 9. The CDR3 spans 14 residues. The CDR3 is CASRGDRARETQYF. CDR3 coding DNA: TGTGCCAGCAGAGGAGACAGGGCCCGGGAGACCCAGTACTTC.

The V call is TRBV9, the J call TRBJ1-2; 7 nucleotides align to TRBD1. Per germline, CDR1 SGDLS and CDR2 YYNGEE. Unmatched junction bases numbered 7, after V lost 2 bases and J lost 6 bases. The CDR3 has 14 residues. The CDR3 nucleotides read TGTGCCAGCAGCGTTGACAACAGGGGCGATGGCTACACCTTC. Translated: CASSVDNRGDGYTF.

This clone has a single count. The rearrangement joins TRBV2 to TRBJ2-3; D is unresolved. CDR3 length: 13 residues. Germline V gene data show CDR1 as SNHLY and CDR2 as FYNNEI. The ends were cut back, 6 bases at V and 4 bases at J, with 11 bases in the middle. The CDR3 nucleotides read TGTGCCAGCAGCGCGGCAATGTCAGATACGCAGTATTTT. It yields the protein CASSAAMSDTQYF.